This T cell receptor beta chain stems from a study of T-cell memory formation after mild COVID-19. Background on the study: The two donors had largely donor-specific TCR clusters.

TCRdb processed the 5' RACE reads anew with MiXCR; each CDR3 protein has one entry. The data hold 470,000 or so distinct CDR3 sequences, with roughly 18% observed a single time. Germline CDR1 reads ENHRY; CDR2 reads SYGVKD. The length of the CDR3 is 20 residues. V was clipped by 0 bases and J by 10 bases; unmatched bases: 22. This clonotype was counted between two and nine times. The target antigen is unknown. Study results and limitations: A balance of CD4 and CD8 characterized clones contracting day 15 to 85, whereas later expanders leaned CD4+. The CD4+ clones that contracted clustered mainly within CM and EM, and the CD8+ clones concentrated in EMRA.

The sequence derives from a man between 18 and 29 years old who had mild COVID-19 (a few samples of this study predate the infection). Cell type and time point are not known. Specimen: PBMCs or a T cell subset sorted from them (not recorded which). The chain links TRBV10-3 to TRBJ1-4; 8 nucleotides line up with TRBD1. CDR3 protein: CAISESPIARGQTRRGKLFF. The CDR3 DNA follows: TGTGCCATCAGTGAGTCGCCAATAGCCAGGGGGCAGACAAGACGGGGAAAACTGTTTTTT.